The 21 T cell receptor beta chains presented below share a single source sample, sequenced in a study of T cell responses to AZD1222 COVID-19 vaccine. Produced via immunoSEQ multiplex PCR; TCRdb's table is partial and in-frame only. The data contain some 190,000 clones, around 94% of them singletons. Specimen: peripheral blood, collected 28 days after the second dose of the MenACWY control vaccine. Receptors were obtained from an adult who received the MenACWY meningococcal vaccine as a control.

This clone appeared a single time. The CDR3 coding sequence is TGCGCCAGCAGCTTTGAGGGGGCGAACGAGCAGTACTTC. Translated: CASSFEGANEQYF. V is TRBV5-1 and J is TRBJ2-7, with TRBD1 matching over 7 bases. Unmatched junction bases numbered 4, after V lost 2 bases and J lost 5 bases. The CDR3 spans 13 residues. Germline CDR1 and CDR2: SGHRS and YFSETQ. The full variable domain, its missing parts supplied by reference TRBV5-1 and TRBJ2-7, is KAGVTQTPRYLIKTRGQQVTLSCSPISGHRSVSWYQQTPGQGLQFLFEYFSETQRNKGNFPGRFSGRQFSNSRSEMNVSTLELGDSALYLCASSFEGANEQYFGPGTRLTVT.

The chain links TRBV12-5 to TRBJ1-3, with unresolved D. In germline, CDR1 is LGHNT, CDR2 FRNRAP. The CDR3 spans 16 residues. V lost 2 bases and J 2 bases, leaving 13 bases between the germline ends. The CDR3 DNA is TGTGCTAGTGGTTTGACCGGGCAGATGACTGGAAACACCATATATTTT. Translation: CASGLTGQMTGNTIYF.

J is TRBJ1-2 and V is TRBV29-1, with a possible D match to TRBD1 (5 bases). The CDR3 consists of 14 residues. Germline-derived CDR1 and CDR2 are SQVTM and ANQGSEA. V shed 4 bases and J shed 7 bases, with 19 bases lying between them. CDR3 sequence (DNA): TGCAGCGTTGTGTTTAGGGGTCCCTCGGGTGGCTACACCTTC. It yields the protein CSVVFRGPSGGYTF. The entire variable domain, with the rest obtained from reference TRBV29-1 and TRBJ1-2, is as follows: SAVISQKPSRDICQRGTSLTIQCQVDSQVTMMFWYRQQPGQSLTLIATANQGSEATYESGFVIDKFPISRPNLTFSTLTVSNMSPEDSSIYLCSVVFRGPSGGYTFGSGTRLTVV.

The chain employs TRBV15 and TRBJ1-5; a possible D gene is TRBD1 (5 bases). From germline, CDR1 is LNHNV and CDR2 YYDKDF (reference sequence). Trimming removed 0 bases at V and 1 base at J, with 10 bases between. There are 16 residues in the CDR3. DNA of the CDR3: TGTGCCACCAGCAGAGATCGGCCAGGGAGCAATCAGCCCCAGCATTTT. The encoded protein is CATSRDRPGSNQPQHF.

The chain is built from TRBV27 and TRBJ1-6; the D gene is possibly TRBD1 (6 bases). The V and J ends lost 4 bases and 10 bases respectively, with 20 bases between them. There are 16 residues in the CDR3. The germline V gene encodes CDR1 MNHEY and CDR2 SMNVEV (reference sequence). The CDR3 loop is CASSWGGWGGDSPLHF. CDR3 sequence (DNA): TGTGCCAGCAGTTGGGGGGGCTGGGGGGGTGACTCACCCCTCCACTTT.

The chain is built from TRBV6-4 and TRBJ2-7; TRBD2 might be the D (5 bases). From germline, CDR1 is MRHNA and CDR2 SNTAGT. The CDR3 runs 13 residues. V lost 0 bases, J lost 7 bases, and 10 bases lay in between. For the CDR3, the DNA is TGTGCCAGCAGTGACTCGGGAACGGGGGAGCAGTACTTC. Protein product: CASSDSGTGEQYF.

The V and J genes are TRBV4-2 and TRBJ2-1, with 8 bases identical to TRBD2. CDR1 and CDR2 (germline): LGHNA, YNFKEQ. V lost 0 bases and J lost 5; bases outside the gene matches: 6. The CDR3 has 16 residues. The CDR3 coding sequence is TGTGCCAGCAGCCAAGATAGCACTAGCGGTAACAATGAGCAGTTCTTC. This gives the protein CASSQDSTSGNNEQFF.

V gene TRBV29-1 combines with J gene TRBJ2-4; D call uncertain. V was trimmed by 6 bases and J by 5 bases, leaving 14 bases between them. The germline gives CDR1 SQVTM, CDR2 ANQGSEA. The CDR3 covers 13 residues. The CDR3, as DNA: TGCAGCGTGACGAGAGAGGTCCAAAACATTCAGTACTTC. Translating gives CSVTREVQNIQYF.

The rearrangement uses TRBV3-1 (or the pseudogene TRBV3-2) and TRBJ1-1; 10 bases fit TRBD1. The germline gives CDR1 LGHDT, CDR2 YNNKEL (reference sequence). This CDR3 has 18 amino acids. Losses at the gene ends were 4 bases for V and 5 bases for J; bases not matched to a gene: 16. CDR3 nucleotide sequence: TGTGCCAGCAGCCTCCGGACCCGGGACAGGGGCATGAGGACTGAAGCTTTCTTT. Translating gives CASSLRTRDRGMRTEAFF.

This clone was observed once. V gene TRBV5-1 combines with J gene TRBJ2-1; TRBD1 aligns across 7 bases. CDR1 and CDR2 (germline): SGHRS, YFSETQ. This CDR3 has 15 amino acids. The V gene end was trimmed by 3 bases and the J gene end by 2 bases; junction bases not matched to a gene: 5. CDR3 in DNA: TGCGCCAGCAGCTCGACAGGGCCAACCTACAATGAGCAGTTCTTC. Residues: CASSSTGPTYNEQFF.

V usage is TRBV30 and J usage is TRBJ1-5; 8 bases line up with TRBD1. The germline gives CDR1 GTSNPN, CDR2 SVGIG (reference sequence). This CDR3 spans 13 amino acids. Trimming cost V 5 bases and J 6 bases; bases outside gene matches: 6. CDR3 bases: TGTGCCTGGGGGAGGACAGGGCCTCAGCCCCAGCATTTT. It yields the protein CAWGRTGPQPQHF.

The chain couples TRBV19 to TRBJ1-2, with D maybe TRBD1 (6 bases). Trimming removed 5 bases at V and 4 bases at J, with 23 bases between. The CDR3 is made up of 17 amino acids. Germline V gives CDR1 LNHDA, CDR2 SQIVND (reference sequence). CDR3 in DNA: TGTGCCAGTAGTGACTGGTGGGACACTAAAGGGGGCTATGGCTACACCTTC. Encoded protein: CASSDWWDTKGGYGYTF.

The chain links TRBV27 to TRBJ2-3; D uncertain. Germline CDR1 reads MNHEY; CDR2 reads SMNVEV (reference sequence). V was shortened by 8 bases and J by 4 bases, with 10 bases between the two germline ends. CDR3 size: 12 residues. CDR3 protein: CASAVVADTQYF. DNA of the CDR3: TGTGCCAGCGCAGTAGTGGCAGATACGCAGTATTTT.

This chain links TRBV19 with TRBJ1-5; TRBD1 is a possible D gene (5 bases). Germline CDR1 LNHDA, CDR2 SQIVND (reference sequence). The CDR3 contains 13 residues. V shed 9 bases and J shed 3 bases, with 12 bases lying between them. This chain's CDR3 is CASLEGPNQPQHF. The CDR3 DNA is TGTGCCAGCCTCGAGGGGCCCAATCAGCCCCAGCATTTT.

Only one count was recorded for this clone. The gene calls are TRBV3-1 (or the pseudogene TRBV3-2) and TRBJ1-2; D gene uncertain. CDR3 length: 12 amino acids. V was shortened by 3 bases and J by 7 bases, with 9 bases between the two germline ends. Germline V lookup: CDR1 LGHDT, CDR2 YNNKEL (reference sequence). The CDR3 bases are TGTGCCAGCAGCCACTTAGAGGGTGGCTACACCTTC. Encoded protein: CASSHLEGGYTF.

The chain uses TRBV5-1 and TRBJ2-1; D remains ambiguous. The V end lost 3 bases, the J end lost 9 bases, and 10 bases lay between the germline ends. Germline CDR1 SGHRS, CDR2 YFSETQ. The CDR3 loop spans 12 amino acids. The CDR3 sequence: CASSSFYGEQFF. Written as DNA, the CDR3 is TGCGCCAGCAGCTCATTCTATGGTGAGCAGTTCTTC.

CDR3 in amino acids: CASSDRGNTEAFF. The CDR3 nucleotides read TGTGCCAGCTCGGACAGAGGGAACACTGAAGCTTTCTTT. The V and J genes are TRBV18 and TRBJ1-1, with a weak D call TRBD1 (6 bases). CDR3 length: 13 amino acids. Germline V gives CDR1 KGHSH, CDR2 LQKENI. Trimming stripped 6 bases from V and 1 base from J, with 9 bases between.

This clone appeared once. The rearrangement uses TRBV11-2 and TRBJ2-1; D gene unclear. The CDR3 is made up of 14 amino acids. Germline V gene lookup returns CDR1 SGHAT and CDR2 FQNNGV. Trimming removed 2 bases at V and 7 bases at J, with 12 bases between. The CDR3 DNA sequence: TGTGCCAGCAGCTTAATGGGTAGATCGAATGAGCAGTTCTTC. Amino acids: CASSLMGRSNEQFF.

The CDR3 DNA reads as TGTGCCAGCAGCTTAGAGGGCAGGACCTACAATGAGCAGTTCTTC. This translates into CASSLEGRTYNEQFF. J is TRBJ2-1 and V is TRBV7-2; D not certain. CDR1 and CDR2 from the germline V gene are SGHTA and FQGNSA. This CDR3 spans 15 amino acids. V was trimmed by 1 base and J by 2 bases, leaving 9 bases between them.

This rearrangement joins TRBV3-1 (or the pseudogene TRBV3-2) to TRBJ2-2, with 9 bases identical to TRBD2. CDR3 length: 17 residues. The J segment lost 0 bases and the V segment lost 5 bases, leaving 7 bases of the junction unmatched. CDR1 LGHDT and CDR2 YNNKEL come from the germline V gene (reference sequence). Here the CDR3 DNA reads TGTGCCAGCAGCGGGGGAAGCGGGAGGACGAACACCGGGGAGCTGTTTTTT. It yields the protein CASSGGSGRTNTGELFF.

The gene calls are TRBV28 and TRBJ2-1, with TRBD2 matching 10 bases. The CDR3 is made up of 15 amino acids. Trimming took 2 bases from V and 6 from J; bases not matched to a gene: 4. Germline V gene sequence: CDR1 MDHEN, CDR2 SYDVKM. The CDR3 DNA is TGTGCCAGCAGTTTAGGGGTAGCGGGAGGCAATGAGCAGTTCTTC. This codes for CASSLGVAGGNEQFF.